Included here is one T cell receptor (beta chain) sequence, with context. Its target is unknown. TCRdb reprocessed the reads with MiXCR, giving one entry per CDR3 protein. Of about 310,000 distinct CDR3 sequences listed, about 25% were seen once; the top ten hold roughly 14%. From germline, CDR1 is KGHDR and CDR2 SFDVKD. The CDR3 has 16 residues. V trimming: 3 bases; J trimming: 7 bases; junction bases outside the gene matches: 6. These data are taken from a study of T cell repertoires in cytomegalovirus infection. Study details: Alongside well-studied HLA-B-restricted CMV epitopes, recently identified HLA-C-restricted CMV epitopes were also used. Matching HLA type and CMV infection were both indicated by public TCR beta signatures. Findings and limits, study-wide: The study identified carriers of CMV plus the relevant HLA from cumulative public TCR beta family frequency. HLA-C-restricted CMV-specific TCR beta clonotypes were dominant in the ex vivo response.

The V gene is TRBV24-1, the J gene TRBJ2-1, with 12 positions matching TRBD2. This receptor was identified in a human donor in good health (CMV status not recorded). Some clones in this sample may be carry-over from other donors' samples. This specimen consisted of cultured PBMCs, obtained from culture after CMV antigen stimulation. The CDR3 loop reads CATSDLTSGRGNEQFF. CDR3 DNA: TGTGCCACCAGTGATCTGACTAGCGGGAGAGGGAATGAGCAGTTCTTC.